This paragraph reports one T cell receptor (beta chain). RNA extraction and reverse transcription yielded cDNA as sequencing template. Method: immunoSEQ multiplex PCR; TCRdb's copy keeps in-frame clones and lacks some. The table includes 130,000 to 150,000 clones, around 49% detected once. The data originate from a study of CD8+ T cells in alopecia areata. CDR1 and CDR2 from the germline V gene are MNHEY and SVGAGI. V lost 8 bases and J 7 bases, leaving 11 bases between the germline ends. The CDR3 loop spans 11 amino acids. The chain uses TRBV6-5 and TRBJ1-1; a weak D match, TRBD1 (5 bases). Sequencing was performed on CD4+ T cells sorted from blood, taken at week 0. The receptor was derived from a human donor with alopecia areata. CDR3 amino acids: CASDGTGEAFF. The CDR3 DNA reads as TGTGCCAGCGACGGGACGGGTGAAGCTTTCTTT.